The entry below gives a single TCR beta chain sequence along with its context. Antigen: not known. This specimen comes from a study of cytomegalovirus exposure and HLA in healthy donors. Study-level results: Analysis was performed later, and it showed HLA-associated TCR beta chains to be more clonally expanded than equally common others.

V lost 3 bases and J lost 4; bases outside the gene matches: 11. The CDR3 sequence is 17 residues long. Germline CDR1 MGHDK, CDR2 SYGVNS. The PCR made use of 60 Vbeta and 13 Jbeta primers. In the authors' workflow: A later analysis counted some 87 million unique TCR beta chains, some 11 million shared. Libraries were prepared by immunoSEQ multiplex PCR; TCRdb keeps only in-frame clonotypes and omits some of them. V and J calls and clone size come straight from that table; D and trimming were deduced from the DNA. In all, the sample yields roughly 70,000 clones. Sequencing input: PBMCs. V is TRBV25-1 and J is TRBJ2-3, with TRBD2 matching 9 bases. The sequence was obtained from a man between 35 and 55 years old in good health and CMV-seronegative. CDR3 in amino acids: CASSDYGGGADADTQYF. The CDR3 region has the DNA TGTGCCAGCAGTGATTATGGCGGGGGGGCCGATGCAGATACGCAGTATTTT.